This T cell receptor (beta chain) was retrieved from a study of blood T cell repertoires in COVID-19. About the research overall: Samples of COVID-19 (acute and convalescent) were obtained from the United States, Italy and Spain.

J gave up 6 bases and V 4 bases, and 12 bases lay outside the gene matches. CDR3 length equals 16 residues. The germline gives CDR1 MNHNS, CDR2 SASEGT. Here immunoSEQ multiplex PCR was the method, and the copy in TCRdb shows in-frame clones only, minus some. The sample records tens of thousands of clones, over 70% being singletons. This clone showed up just a few times. Sequenced: peripheral blood. The chain employs TRBV6-1 and TRBJ1-5; 7 bases match TRBD1. The sequence was collected from an elderly woman with active or convalescent COVID-19. CDR3 sequence: CASSGRDSSAGQPQHF. CDR3 coding DNA: TGTGCCAGCAGTGGGAGGGACAGCTCGGCAGGTCAGCCCCAGCATTTT.